The clone carrying this T cell receptor beta chain was found once. This sample is part of a study of blood T cell repertoires in COVID-19. Study information: From T cells, B-cell-depleted T cells, or PBMCs came the material, which was cDNA or gDNA.

Authors' data handling: Reference gene primer amplification in the assay estimated nucleated cell counts. Clones were sequenced by immunoSEQ multiplex PCR, and TCRdb holds only the in-frame ones, with some missing. V, J and clone size derive from that table, while D and trimming were established from the DNA sequence. This sample carries about 310,000 clones, approximately 87% of them seen once, and the ten largest clones take about 8%. The CDR3 has 16 amino acids. Germline V lookup: CDR1 LGHDT, CDR2 YNNKEL (reference sequence). Trimming took off 2 bases at V and 1 base at J, with 9 bases between the two ends.

The chain couples TRBV3-1 (or the pseudogene TRBV3-2) to TRBJ2-6; D gene unclear. Sequencing was performed on peripheral blood. This clonotype was sampled from a woman aged 45-65 years who had recovered from COVID-19. CDR3 bases: TGTGCCAGCAGCCAATGGTTCAGTTCTGGGGCCAACGTCCTGACTTTC. Amino acids: CASSQWFSSGANVLTF.